The next 9 T cell receptor beta chains were all read from a single sample in a study of blood T cell repertoires in COVID-19. Sequencing was performed with immunoSEQ multiplex PCR; in TCRdb, only in-frame clones are kept and a portion is missing. The data show 210,000 or so clones, more than 70% seen once. Sample: PBMCs or T cells enriched from blood (not recorded which). The source is a woman aged 40 to 50 with acute COVID-19.

The rearrangement joins TRBV27 to TRBJ2-1; TRBD2 agrees at 10 bases. CDR1 and CDR2 (germline): MNHEY, SMNVEV (reference sequence). The CDR3 runs 14 residues. V was pared by 5 bases and J by 10 bases, with 8 bases of the junction left unmatched. CDR3 nucleotide sequence: TGTGCCAGCAGTCCGAGCGGGGGGGCCCGGGAGCAGTTCTTC. Its translation: CASSPSGGAREQFF.

The V call is TRBV29-1, the J call TRBJ2-3, with a possible D match to TRBD2 (5 bases). Germline assignment: CDR1 SQVTM and CDR2 ANQGSEA. V was cut by 2 bases and J by 4 bases, with 10 bases left in between. The CDR3 runs to 13 residues. The CDR3 is CSVEPPGSDTQYF. In nucleotides, the CDR3 is TGCAGCGTTGAACCACCGGGGTCAGATACGCAGTATTTT.

This chain links TRBV27 with TRBJ1-1; 7 positions match TRBD1. Germline CDR1 reads MNHEY; CDR2 reads SMNVEV (reference sequence). This CDR3 region has 12 residues. Germline trimming cut 5 bases from V and 8 bases from J; bases unmatched to any gene: 5. In DNA, the CDR3 is TGTGCCAGCAGTATTGGGACAGCCGAAGCTTTCTTT. It encodes CASSIGTAEAFF.

The sample holds a few counts of this clone. The rearrangement uses TRBV2 and TRBJ1-4; TRBD1 agrees at 8 bases. Germline V gene lookup returns CDR1 SNHLY and CDR2 FYNNEI. The CDR3 is 14 amino acids. V was pared by 3 bases and J by 7 bases, with 4 bases of the junction left unmatched. In DNA form, the CDR3 reads TGTGCCAGCAGTGAGGACAGGGCTGGTGAAAAACTGTTTTTT. This codes for CASSEDRAGEKLFF.

This clone was detected once. V is TRBV2 and J is TRBJ1-1; TRBD1 might be the D (5 bases). Deletions cut 4 bases from V and 3 bases from J, with 12 bases between. CDR1 SNHLY and CDR2 FYNNEI come from the germline V gene. The CDR3 runs to 14 residues. The CDR3 bases are TGTGCCAGCAGTGCTTTTCCGGGGGACACTGAAGCTTTCTTT. Its protein is CASSAFPGDTEAFF.

The V call is TRBV30, the J call TRBJ2-7, with D possibly TRBD2 on 5 matching bases. V lost 2 bases to trimming and J lost 6 bases, with 8 bases between them. The CDR3 covers 11 residues. Germline V gives CDR1 GTSNPN, CDR2 SVGIG (reference sequence). The CDR3 DNA is TGTGCCTGGAGTTATCGGGGCGAGCAGTACTTC. This gives the protein CAWSYRGEQYF. Together with reference TRBV30 and TRBJ2-7, the CDR3 gives the full variable domain: SQTIHQWPATLVQPVGSPLSLECTVEGTSNPNLYWYRQAAGRGLQLLFYSVGIGQISSEVPQNLSASRPQDRQFILSSKKLLLSDSGFYLCAWSYRGEQYFGPGTRLTVT.

This chain joins TRBV12-5 and TRBJ2-3; TRBD2 is a possible D gene (5 bases). Looked up from germline, CDR1 is LGHNT and CDR2 is FRNRAP. This CDR3 is 14 amino acids long. Trimming removed 5 bases at V and 2 bases at J, with 11 bases between. CDR3 protein: CASGGGAATDTQYF. In nucleotides, the CDR3 is TGTGCTAGTGGTGGAGGAGCCGCCACAGATACGCAGTATTTT.

This chain joins TRBV11-2 and TRBJ2-5, with D perhaps matching TRBD2 (5 bases). From germline, CDR1 is SGHAT and CDR2 FQNNGV. V shed 1 base and J shed 3 bases, with 6 bases lying between them. The CDR3 totals 13 residues. The CDR3 DNA follows: TGTGCCAGCAGCTTAGTCGGGAAAGAGACCCAGTACTTC. Protein: CASSLVGKETQYF.

J is TRBJ1-1 and V is TRBV29-1, with D uncertain. CDR1 is SQVTM, CDR2 ANQGSEA, per germline. V was shortened by 7 bases and J by 1 base, with 16 bases between the two germline ends. The CDR3 length is 14 residues. The CDR3 is CSAPEGQENTEAFF. CDR3 DNA sequence: TGCAGCGCCCCGGAGGGTCAGGAGAACACTGAAGCTTTCTTT.